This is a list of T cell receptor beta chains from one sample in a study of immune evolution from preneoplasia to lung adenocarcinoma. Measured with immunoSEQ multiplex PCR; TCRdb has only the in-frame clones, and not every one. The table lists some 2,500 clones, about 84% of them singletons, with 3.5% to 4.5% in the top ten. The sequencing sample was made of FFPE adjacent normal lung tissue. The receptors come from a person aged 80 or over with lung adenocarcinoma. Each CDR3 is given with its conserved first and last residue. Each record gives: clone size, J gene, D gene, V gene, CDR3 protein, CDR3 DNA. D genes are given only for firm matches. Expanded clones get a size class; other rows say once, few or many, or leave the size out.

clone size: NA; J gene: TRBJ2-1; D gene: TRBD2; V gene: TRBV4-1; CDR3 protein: CASSQAPSGGKGDEQFF; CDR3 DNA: TGCGCCAGCAGCCAAGCGCCTAGCGGGGGCAAGGGGGATGAGCAGTTCTTC
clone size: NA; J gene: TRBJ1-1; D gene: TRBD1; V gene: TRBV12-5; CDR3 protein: CASGLRQGSEAFF; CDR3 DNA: TGTGCTAGTGGTTTACGACAGGGGTCTGAAGCTTTCTTT
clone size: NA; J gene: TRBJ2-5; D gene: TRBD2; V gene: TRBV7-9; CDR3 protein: CASSHSGGWDETQYF; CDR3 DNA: TGTGCCAGCAGCCACTCGGGGGGGTGGGACGAGACCCAGTACTTC
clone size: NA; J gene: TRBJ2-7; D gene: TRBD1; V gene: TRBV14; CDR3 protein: CASSQRDRASGAQYF; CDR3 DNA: TGTGCCAGCAGCCAAAGGGACAGGGCCAGCGGAGCGCAGTACTTC
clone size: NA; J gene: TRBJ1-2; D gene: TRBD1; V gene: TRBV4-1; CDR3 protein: CASSLGGQGARGYTF; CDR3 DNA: TGCGCCAGCAGCCTTGGGGGACAGGGGGCGAGGGGCTACACCTTC
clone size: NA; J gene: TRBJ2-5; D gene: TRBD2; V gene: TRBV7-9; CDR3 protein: CASRPDYRGAQYF; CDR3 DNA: TGTGCCAGCAGACCGGACTACCGGGGGGCCCAGTACTTC
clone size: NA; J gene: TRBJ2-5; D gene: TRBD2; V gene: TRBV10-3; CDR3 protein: CATSITSGSSETQYF; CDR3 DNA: TGTGCCACCTCGATAACTAGCGGGAGTTCAGAGACCCAGTACTTC
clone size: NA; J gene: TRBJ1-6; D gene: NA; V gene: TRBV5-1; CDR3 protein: CASSLRRGSALHF; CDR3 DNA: TGCGCCAGCAGCTTGAGGAGGGGCTCGGCCCTCCACTTT
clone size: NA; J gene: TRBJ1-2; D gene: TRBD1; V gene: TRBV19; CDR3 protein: CASDTLPGGPYGYTF; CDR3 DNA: TGTGCCAGTGATACGCTTCCAGGGGGCCCCTATGGCTACACCTTC
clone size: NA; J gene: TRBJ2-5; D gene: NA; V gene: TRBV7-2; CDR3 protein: CASSPRHRDGETQYF; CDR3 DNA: TGTGCCAGCAGCCCGCGCCACCGGGACGGAGAGACCCAGTACTTC
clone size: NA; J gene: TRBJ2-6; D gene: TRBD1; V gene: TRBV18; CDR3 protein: CASSNPGQGSGANVLTF; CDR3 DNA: TGTGCCAGCTCGAACCCGGGACAGGGCTCCGGGGCCAACGTCCTGACTTTC
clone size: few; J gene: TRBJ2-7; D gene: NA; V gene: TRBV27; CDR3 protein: CASSRNQGQQYF; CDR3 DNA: TGTGCCAGCAGCCGTAACCAGGGGCAGCAGTACTTC
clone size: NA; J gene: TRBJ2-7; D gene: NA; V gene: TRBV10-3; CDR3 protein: CAHQGGALYEQYF; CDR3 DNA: TGTGCCCATCAGGGGGGGGCGCTTTACGAGCAGTACTTC
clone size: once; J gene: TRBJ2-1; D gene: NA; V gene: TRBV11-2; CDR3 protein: CASSSGQEQFF; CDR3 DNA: TGTGCCAGCAGCTCCGGACAGGAGCAGTTCTTC
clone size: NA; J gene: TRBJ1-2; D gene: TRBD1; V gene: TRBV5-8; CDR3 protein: CASSLQGARYGYTF; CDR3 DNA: TGTGCCAGCAGCTTACAGGGGGCGCGGTATGGCTACACCTTC
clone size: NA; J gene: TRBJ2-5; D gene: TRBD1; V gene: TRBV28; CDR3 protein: CAARGLGTQYF; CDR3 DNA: TGTGCCGCCAGGGGGCTGGGGACCCAGTACTTC
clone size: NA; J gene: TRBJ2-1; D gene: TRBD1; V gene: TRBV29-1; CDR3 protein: CSARDRGRYNEQFF; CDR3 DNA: TGCAGCGCCCGGGACAGGGGGCGGTACAATGAGCAGTTCTTC
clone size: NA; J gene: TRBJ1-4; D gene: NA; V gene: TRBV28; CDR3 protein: CASSLVVGLTTNEKLFF; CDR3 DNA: TGTGCCAGCAGTTTAGTTGTTGGACTGACAACTAATGAAAAACTGTTTTTT
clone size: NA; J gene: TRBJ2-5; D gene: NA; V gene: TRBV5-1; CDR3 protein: CASSSGEAGETQYF; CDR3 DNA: TGCGCCAGCAGCTCAGGGGAGGCGGGAGAGACCCAGTACTTC
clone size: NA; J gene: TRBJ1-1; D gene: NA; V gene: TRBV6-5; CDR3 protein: CASSYSSGTYTEAFF; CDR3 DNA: TGTGCCAGCAGTTACTCGTCCGGGACTTACACTGAAGCTTTCTTT
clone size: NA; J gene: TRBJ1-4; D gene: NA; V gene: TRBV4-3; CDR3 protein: CASSLSGTLATNEKLFF; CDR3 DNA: TGCGCCAGCAGCCTATCCGGGACACTTGCAACTAATGAAAAACTGTTTTTT
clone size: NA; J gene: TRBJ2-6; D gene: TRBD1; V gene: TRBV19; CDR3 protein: CASCKGGAGANVLTF; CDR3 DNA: TGTGCCAGTTGTAAAGGGGGCGCTGGGGCCAACGTCCTGACTTTC